What follows are 26 T cell receptor beta chains derived from one specimen sequenced in a study of blood T cell repertoires in COVID-19. This table comes from immunoSEQ multiplex PCR, and its TCRdb copy is limited to in-frame clones, with some not included. Among about 68,000 clones, about 86% were seen once, and the ten largest hold around 1.4%. The sequencing sample was made of peripheral blood. The receptors derive from a woman in her sixties with acute or convalescent COVID-19.

The chain joins TRBV6-5 to TRBJ1-2; 9 bases are a match to TRBD1. CDR3 length equals 14 residues. The V segment lost 8 bases and the J segment 5 bases; nucleotides outside the gene matches: 9. In germline, CDR1 is MNHEY, CDR2 SVGAGI. The CDR3 DNA is TGTGCCAGCGGGGACCGGGGACAGGGTTATGGCTACACCTTC. Encoded protein: CASGDRGQGYGYTF.

The J gene is TRBJ1-3, the V gene TRBV18, with TRBD1 matching 8 bases. The CDR3 sequence is 15 residues long. Trimming removed 5 bases from V and 0 bases from J; junction bases left unmatched: 3. Germline V gene data show CDR1 as KGHSH and CDR2 as LQKENI. The CDR3 loop reads CASSTGQDSGNTIYF. In nucleotides, the CDR3 is TGTGCCAGCTCAACGGGACAGGACTCTGGAAACACCATATATTTT.

This clone was found a few times. The J gene is TRBJ2-7, the V gene TRBV28, with D tentatively TRBD1 (8 bases). Trimming shortened V by 6 bases and J by 4 bases, and 16 bases separated the two germline ends. The CDR3 totals 14 residues. Germline V gene lookup returns CDR1 MDHEN and CDR2 SYDVKM. The CDR3 loop is CASRTNRGGYEQYF. CDR3 bases: TGTGCCAGCAGAACCAACAGGGGGGGATACGAGCAGTACTTC.

This rearrangement joins TRBV29-1 to TRBJ1-2; TRBD1 is a possible D gene (6 bases). In germline, CDR1 is SQVTM, CDR2 ANQGSEA. The CDR3 is 11 amino acids. V was clipped by 4 bases and J by 6 bases, with 9 bases between them. The CDR3 sequence is CSVGRGHGYTF. Written as DNA, the CDR3 is TGCAGCGTTGGCAGGGGACATGGCTACACCTTC.

This clone was observed once. V is TRBV3-1 (or the pseudogene TRBV3-2) and J is TRBJ1-1; 7 bases align to TRBD1. The CDR3 sequence is 13 residues long. The J segment lost 1 base and the V segment lost 10 bases, leaving 6 bases of the junction unmatched. From germline, CDR1 is LGHDT and CDR2 YNNKEL (reference sequence). The chain's CDR3 is CATSGQKNTEAFF. As DNA, the CDR3 is TGTGCCACCTCGGGACAGAAGAACACTGAAGCTTTCTTT.

The gene calls are TRBV30 and TRBJ1-5, with no clear D. The CDR3 covers 17 residues. Per the germline V gene, CDR1 is GTSNPN and CDR2 is SVGIG (reference sequence). Between the trimmed V and J ends, which lost 1 base and 3 bases, there was a span of 19 bases. The CDR3 coding sequence is TGTGCCTGGAGTGGAAGAGCAGGATCCAGCCTCAATCAGCCCCAGCATTTT. Protein sequence: CAWSGRAGSSLNQPQHF.

This chain uses TRBV30 with TRBJ2-7; TRBD2 is a possible D gene (5 bases). The CDR3 runs to 12 residues. V shed 4 bases and J shed 5 bases, with 12 bases lying between them. Germline V gene sequence: CDR1 GTSNPN, CDR2 SVGIG (reference sequence). The CDR3, as DNA: TGTGCCTGGAATGCGATGGGAGACGAGCAGTACTTC. Translation gives CAWNAMGDEQYF. The variable domain in full, with the rest retrieved from reference TRBV30 and TRBJ2-7, is SQTIHQWPATLVQPVGSPLSLECTVEGTSNPNLYWYRQAAGRGLQLLFYSVGIGQISSEVPQNLSASRPQDRQFILSSKKLLLSDSGFYLCAWNAMGDEQYFGPGTRLTVT.

The CDR3 region is CASTRWQGTEAFF. In DNA form, the CDR3 reads TGTGCCAGCACCCGGTGGCAGGGCACTGAAGCTTTCTTT. V gene TRBV11-2 combines with J gene TRBJ1-1, with a weak D call TRBD1 (5 bases). The CDR3 is 13 amino acids. Germline V gene sequence: CDR1 SGHAT, CDR2 FQNNGV. V gave up 7 bases and J gave up 4 bases, with 13 bases separating them. The whole variable domain, filled in from reference TRBV11-2 and TRBJ1-1, reads EAGVAQSPRYKIIEKRQSVAFWCNPISGHATLYWYQQILGQGPKLLIQFQNNGVVDDSQLPKDRFSAERLKGVDSTLKIQPAKLEDSAVYLCASTRWQGTEAFFGQGTRLTVV.

The chain recombines TRBV5-1 with TRBJ1-2; perhaps TRBD1 as D (5 bases). This CDR3 contains 15 residues. Germline loops: CDR1 SGHRS, CDR2 YFSETQ. Trimming took 0 bases from V and 4 from J, leaving 13 bases between them. The CDR3 loop reads CASSLVSGTSYGYTF. The CDR3 DNA sequence: TGCGCCAGCAGCTTGGTATCGGGGACTAGCTATGGCTACACCTTC.

V is TRBV18 and J is TRBJ1-6; D remains unclear. Trimming cost V 3 bases and J 9 bases, with 18 bases left between them. CDR3 length: 16 residues. Looked up from germline, CDR1 is KGHSH and CDR2 is LQKENI. CDR3 sequence (DNA): TGTGCCAGCTCACCGGCGCGCGGCGGATCCTCTTCACCCCTCCACTTT. Its protein is CASSPARGGSSSPLHF.

The chain's CDR3 is CASSQDRGRRLYTEAFF. The CDR3 DNA follows: TGCGCCAGCAGCCAAGATAGGGGCAGGAGATTATACACTGAAGCTTTCTTT. The chain recombines TRBV4-1 with TRBJ1-1; a weak D match, TRBD1 (5 bases). Trimming left V 0 bases short and J 3 bases short, with 17 bases between. The CDR3 is 17 amino acids. The V gene's germline CDR1 is MGHRA and CDR2 YSYEKL.

The chain links TRBV4-1 to TRBJ1-1; D is undetermined. Germline CDR1 and CDR2: MGHRA and YSYEKL. Trimming took off 1 base at V and 5 bases at J, with 11 bases between the two ends. The CDR3 is made up of 14 amino acids. The CDR3 nucleotides read TGCGCCAGCAGCCAAGCGGGTTCTCAAACTGAAGCTTTCTTT. Protein sequence: CASSQAGSQTEAFF.

The chain is built from TRBV20-1 and TRBJ2-5, with TRBD1 identical over 8 bases. Looked up from germline, CDR1 is DFQATT and CDR2 is SNEGSKA (reference sequence). With 3 bases clipped from V and 4 bases from J, the junction kept 22 bases outside the gene matches. The CDR3 totals 19 residues. For the CDR3, the DNA is TGCAGTGCTAGTCCTGACAGGGGTCAACGCCGAGGTTCGAGAGAGACCCAGTACTTC. This translates into CSASPDRGQRRGSRETQYF.

The rearrangement links TRBV6-5 to TRBJ2-5; TRBD1 matches at 9 bases. Germline values: CDR1 MNHEY, CDR2 SVGAGI. The CDR3 length is 13 residues. J lost 4 bases, V lost 6 bases, and 3 bases had no gene match. The CDR3: CASSGQGRETQYF. The DNA of the CDR3 is TGTGCCAGCAGCGGACAGGGGAGAGAGACCCAGTACTTC.

This rearrangement joins TRBV9 to TRBJ2-2; tentatively, D is TRBD1 (6 bases). The V and J ends lost 1 base and 0 bases respectively, with 10 bases between them. CDR3 length equals 16 residues. The germline V gene encodes CDR1 SGDLS and CDR2 YYNGEE. The CDR3 loop reads CASSVRQVSNTGELFF. CDR3 coding DNA: TGTGCCAGCAGCGTAAGACAGGTTTCGAACACCGGGGAGCTGTTTTTT.

The chain links TRBV7-9 to TRBJ1-2, with a possible D match to TRBD1 (5 bases). V lost 3 bases to trimming and J lost 8 bases, with 19 bases between them. Germline-derived CDR1 and CDR2 are SEHNR and FQNEAQ (reference sequence). The CDR3 is 15 amino acids. The CDR3 DNA reads TGTGCCAGCAGCTTCCGGGCAGGGCCCGCGGGGGGCTACACCTTC. Residues: CASSFRAGPAGGYTF.

The chain employs TRBV28 and TRBJ1-5, with D perhaps matching TRBD1 (5 bases). Germline V gene data show CDR1 as MDHEN and CDR2 as SYDVKM. The CDR3 sequence is 12 residues long. Trimming stripped 8 bases from V and 9 bases from J, with 14 bases between. The CDR3 nucleotides are TGTGCCAGCGCCCTTGGGGGGTGGCCCCAGCATTTT. It translates to CASALGGWPQHF.

This chain connects TRBV3-1 (or the pseudogene TRBV3-2) to TRBJ1-4, with 7 bases fitting TRBD1. Germline CDR1 reads LGHDT; CDR2 reads YNNKEL (reference sequence). The V gene end was trimmed by 2 bases and the J gene end by 7 bases; junction bases not matched to a gene: 16. The CDR3 sequence is 18 residues long. The CDR3 DNA follows: TGTGCCAGCAGCCAAAGTTCATTAGGGGGCAGTGGAGGTGAAAAACTGTTTTTT. As protein: CASSQSSLGGSGGEKLFF.

The chain employs TRBV6-5 and TRBJ1-1, with 7 bases aligning to TRBD1. Losses at the gene ends were 4 bases for V and 4 bases for J; bases not matched to a gene: 9. The CDR3 sequence is 15 residues long. Germline assignment: CDR1 MNHEY and CDR2 SVGAGI. CDR3 coding DNA: TGTGCCAGCAGTTCGGACAGGTGGGTGCGCACTGAAGCTTTCTTT. It is translated as CASSSDRWVRTEAFF.

CDR3 region: CASSLWASSYNEQFF. DNA of the CDR3: TGTGCCAGCAGCTTGTGGGCGAGCTCCTACAATGAGCAGTTCTTC. The V gene is TRBV5-4, the J gene TRBJ2-1; D gene uncertain. Per germline, CDR1 SGHNT and CDR2 YYREEE (reference sequence). The V end lost 1 base, the J end lost 0 bases, and 8 bases lay between the germline ends. The CDR3 has 15 amino acids.

The rearrangement joins TRBV19 to TRBJ1-2; 9 bases map to TRBD1. J lost 6 bases, V lost 3 bases, and 5 bases had no gene match. Germline assignment: CDR1 LNHDA and CDR2 SQIVND (reference sequence). The CDR3 is made up of 14 amino acids. The CDR3 protein is CASSMPYRGHGYTF. CDR3 in DNA: TGTGCCAGTAGTATGCCGTACAGGGGGCATGGCTACACCTTC.

This rearrangement joins TRBV2 to TRBJ1-1, with TRBD1 as a possible D gene (6 bases). Trimming cost V 6 bases and J 6 bases, with 17 bases left between them. From germline, CDR1 is SNHLY and CDR2 FYNNEI. The CDR3 runs to 14 residues. The CDR3 here is CASRDSVGAAEAFF. CDR3 DNA: TGTGCCAGCAGGGACTCTGTGGGGGCGGCTGAAGCTTTCTTT. Full variable domain (missing parts from reference TRBV2 and TRBJ1-1): EPEVTQTPSHQVTQMGQEVILRCVPISNHLYFYWYRQILGQKVEFLVSFYNNEISEKSEIFDDQFSVERPDGSNFTLKIRSTKLEDSAMYFCASRDSVGAAEAFFGQGTRLTVV.

This clone turned up a few times. The chain recombines TRBV5-5 with TRBJ2-3; the D is unclear. This CDR3 contains 13 residues. CDR1 and CDR2 from the germline V gene are SGHKS and YYEKEE (reference sequence). The V gene lost 1 base and the J gene lost 6 bases, with 9 bases spanning the gap. The CDR3 is CASSLRVSDTQYF. The CDR3 DNA sequence: TGTGCCAGCAGCTTGCGCGTTTCGGATACGCAGTATTTT.

The gene calls are TRBV10-3 and TRBJ2-1, with 8 positions matching TRBD1. V lost 10 bases to trimming and J lost 1 base; unmatched junction nucleotides: 6. Germline-derived CDR1 and CDR2 are ENHRY and SYGVKD. The CDR3 length is 14 residues. The CDR3 is CATSRGQSYNEQFF. In DNA, the CDR3 is TGTGCCACTTCCAGGGGGCAGTCCTACAATGAGCAGTTCTTC.

This clone was counted a single time. V usage is TRBV18 and J usage is TRBJ2-3; TRBD2 agrees at 7 bases. The CDR3 contains 18 residues. Per germline, CDR1 KGHSH and CDR2 LQKENI. J gave up 6 bases and V 3 bases, and 18 bases lay outside the gene matches. The CDR3 DNA follows: TGTGCCAGCTCACCGATAGCGTATGTGGGAGGGCCCGGCGATACGCAGTATTTT. Translation gives CASSPIAYVGGPGDTQYF.

V is TRBV19 and J is TRBJ2-3; 7 bases are shared with TRBD2. Germline trimming cut 5 bases from V and 8 bases from J; bases unmatched to any gene: 13. This CDR3 has 15 residues. Germline CDR1 and CDR2: LNHDA and SQIVND (reference sequence). The CDR3 here is CASSGGERVRGTQYF. The DNA of the CDR3 is TGTGCCAGTAGTGGGGGGGAGCGGGTTCGGGGTACGCAGTATTTT.